These 11 T cell receptor beta chains were all obtained from the same sample, sequenced in a study of CD8+ T cells in alopecia areata. Once RNA had been extracted, it was reverse transcribed into cDNA to act as the sequencing template. Clones were sequenced by immunoSEQ multiplex PCR, and TCRdb holds only the in-frame ones, with some missing. The repertoire consists of over 85,000 clones, with 60% to 65% occurring once and the leading ten covering 15% to 17%. Treatment in this sample: oral pan-JAK inhibitor, 5-10 mg twice daily. Sequenced material: CD8+ T cells sorted from blood, taken at week 4, from a patient treated with tofacitinib. These receptors came from a human donor with alopecia areata.

This chain uses TRBV15 with TRBJ1-5, with D possibly TRBD1 on 5 matching bases. Germline CDR1 LNHNV, CDR2 YYDKDF (reference sequence). There are 15 residues in the CDR3. The ends were cut back, 0 bases at V and 4 bases at J, with 10 bases in the middle. The CDR3 spells CATSRDRDLNQPQHF. The CDR3 DNA reads TGTGCCACCAGCAGAGACCGGGACCTGAATCAGCCCCAGCATTTT.

Concerning this clone: Other DNA sequences in the sample encode the same CDR3. The chain couples TRBV30 to TRBJ2-7; TRBD1 agrees at 10 bases. V was clipped by 0 bases and J by 2 bases; unmatched bases: 1. Germline values: CDR1 GTSNPN, CDR2 SVGIG (reference sequence). This CDR3 contains 14 residues. The CDR3 spells CAWSVGTGAYEQYF. The CDR3 DNA is TGTGCCTGGAGTGTAGGGACAGGGGCCTACGAGCAGTACTTC.

This clone was seen more than once but under ten times. This CDR3 is CASSQDPGPSYNEQFF. The CDR3 DNA is TGCGCCAGCAGCCAAGATCCGGGACCTTCCTACAATGAGCAGTTCTTC. The chain links TRBV4-3 to TRBJ2-1; either TRBD1 or TRBD2 may fit D (5 bases each). Trimming left V 0 bases short and J 1 base short, with 10 bases between. The CDR3 is 16 amino acids. Per germline, CDR1 LGHNA and CDR2 YSLEER.

The chain combines TRBV4-3 with TRBJ2-3; tentative D call: TRBD1 (6 bases). V lost 2 bases to trimming and J lost 6 bases, with 21 bases between them. The CDR3 has 17 amino acids. The germline V gene encodes CDR1 LGHNA and CDR2 YSLEER. CDR3 loop: CASSQSALGAPHDTQYF. The CDR3 nucleotides read TGCGCCAGCAGCCAAAGCGCTCTGGGGGCCCCCCACGATACGCAGTATTTT.

This clone was counted between two and nine times. This chain uses TRBV25-1 with TRBJ2-7; D uncertain. The ends were cut back, 6 bases at V and 0 bases at J, with 15 bases in the middle. The CDR3 has 15 amino acids. Germline V gene lookup returns CDR1 MGHDK and CDR2 SYGVNS. The CDR3 region has the DNA TGTGCCAGCAGCTTAGATCCCACGTTCTCCTACGAGCAGTACTTC. It specifies CASSLDPTFSYEQYF.

There are a few counts of this clone. V usage is TRBV19 and J usage is TRBJ1-5; weak D call: TRBD1 (6 bases). The germline V and J ends were trimmed by 3 bases and 0 bases, with 15 bases remaining between them. The CDR3 covers 17 residues. Germline V CDR1 and CDR2: LNHDA, SQIVND (reference sequence). The DNA of the CDR3 is TGTGCCAGTAGTATCTCGACAGGAGGGGATAGCAATCAGCCCCAGCATTTT. This translates into CASSISTGGDSNQPQHF. The variable domain in full, completed from reference TRBV19 and TRBJ1-5, reads DGGITQSPKYLFRKEGQNVTLSCEQNLNHDAMYWYRQDPGQGLRLIYYSQIVNDFQKGDIAEGYSVSREKKESFPLTVTSAQKNPTAFYLCASSISTGGDSNQPQHFGDGTRLSIL.

CDR3 sequence (DNA): TGCAGCGTTGAAGAGGGGGACTATGGCTACACCTTC. It codes for CSVEEGDYGYTF. The rearrangement joins TRBV29-1 to TRBJ1-2; the D gene is possibly TRBD1 (5 bases). The V end was cut by 0 bases, the J end by 3 bases, with 5 bases between. Germline values: CDR1 SQVTM, CDR2 ANQGSEA. This CDR3 has 12 residues.

The chain's CDR3 is CASSEGLAVPDTQYF. Written as DNA, the CDR3 is TGTGCCAGCAGCGAAGGACTAGCGGTCCCAGATACGCAGTATTTT. J is TRBJ2-3 and V is TRBV7-9, with TRBD2 matching over 10 bases. Germline trimming cut 5 bases from V and 4 bases from J; bases unmatched to any gene: 6. CDR3 size: 15 residues. Germline V lookup: CDR1 SEHNR, CDR2 FQNEAQ (reference sequence).

The chain couples TRBV27 to TRBJ2-1, with 8 bases matching TRBD2. V gave up 1 base and J gave up 5 bases; unmatched junction bases: 10. CDR1 and CDR2 (germline): MNHEY, SMNVEV (reference sequence). CDR3 size: 17 residues. The DNA for the CDR3 is TGTGCCAGCAGTTTATTGGCTAGCGGGCATAGTAACAATGAGCAGTTCTTC. This gives the protein CASSLLASGHSNNEQFF.

The chain combines TRBV5-1 with TRBJ1-1, with 7 bases lining up with TRBD1. The germline gives CDR1 SGHRS, CDR2 YFSETQ. The CDR3 covers 17 residues. V was clipped by 0 bases and J by 1 base; unmatched bases: 9. The CDR3 here is CASSLVFRGGANTEAFF. DNA for the CDR3: TGCGCCAGCAGCTTGGTGTTCAGGGGGGGCGCGAACACTGAAGCTTTCTTT.

The chain carries TRBV5-5 and TRBJ1-2; 7 bases map to TRBD1. J lost 7 bases, V lost 4 bases, and 10 bases had no gene match. Germline V gives CDR1 SGHKS, CDR2 YYEKEE (reference sequence). This CDR3 has 14 residues. DNA of the CDR3: TGTGCCAGCAGCGCCTCAGGGGGGGTCAGTGGCTACACCTTC. This translates into CASSASGGVSGYTF.